Listed here is a single TCR beta chain. This clone turned up a few times. The antigen it binds to is not known. No base quality information exists; no much larger clone differs at one position. The data belong to a study of cytomegalovirus exposure and HLA in healthy donors (dated by TCRdb to 2016 to 2017). Regarding the complete study: An earlier analysis of about 530 of the donors reported approximately 260 Gb of sequence data and some 110 million unique TCR beta sequences obtained from some 170 million T cells. An earlier analysis of 587 of the donors used high-throughput TCR beta sequencing to judge whether each TCR beta V gene segment behaved as functional or pseudogenic. The study aimed to test whether signatures of past pathogen exposure could be identified by cataloging public T cell receptors. The number of typed donors differed by locus: about 629-630 for A, B, C, DRB1 and DQB1; 522 for DQA1; approximately 600 for DPA1; and roughly 450 for DPB1. HLA typing covered class I and class II loci at four-digit resolution. Rather than drawing on any new phenotypic data, the later analysis identified candidate immune exposures from TCR beta sequences and the way those sequences occurred across donors. The study used immunosequencing to profile the T cell repertoires of several hundred subjects and linked those repertoires to cytomegalovirus serostatus. To study patterns of TCR occurrence, a later analysis re-analyzed previously published TCR beta repertoires from 500 to 850 donors and added high-resolution HLA genotyping. On average, around 240,000 unique TCR beta nucleotide sequences were sequenced per donor among 398 genotyped donors of the cohort, with 15% to 20% of those sequences being non-productive. Donor age, sex, ethnicity and CMV serostatus were compiled alongside the repertoire data. Along with the approximately 700-subject first cohort, a separate validation cohort of around 120 different subjects was used. About 310 gigabases of sequencing data and some 85 million unique TCR sequences were included in an early release covering about 700 HLA-typed donors. Every repertoire in the discovery cohort had been generated on one and the same sequencing platform. In a later genetic analysis, genome-wide SNP genotypes for about 65% of the roughly 670 donors were used, and that subset was treated as a discovery cohort. A few DR-DQ haplotypes were treated as single units for association and clustering because of strong linkage in the cohort. Of the 350 to 400 genotyped donors, around 81% fell in the genetic ancestry cluster associated with self-reported Caucasian donors. High-throughput TCR immunosequencing, statistical association of individual TCRs with disease status, and machine learning were combined to predict cytomegalovirus infection status. Overall study outcomes, separate from this receptor: A later analysis reported that several top co-occurrence clusters appeared linked to parvovirus B19, influenza, CMV and Epstein-Barr virus. The presence/absence analyses assumed that sequencing depth was roughly uniform across donors, and that assumption may not be true. A further reported finding was that TCR beta sequences accurately predicted the HLA-A and HLA-B alleles for most subjects in the first cohort. In a later analysis, most CMV-associated TCR beta chains were found to appear HLA-restricted, with HLA associations seemingly driven largely by CMV exposure. Assigning TCR associations to individual alleles was difficult when HLA alleles, especially DR and DQ, strongly co-occurred. In a later analysis, around 17,000 TCR beta sequences were associated with specific HLA alleles at a false discovery rate of 0.05. CMV serostatus was the only immune exposure information available for the cohort. In the study, some 160 TCR beta chains were listed as associated with cytomegalovirus. A later genetic analysis associated a missense DCLRE1C variant with V-gene and J-gene trimming of TCR beta chains, and an independent cohort replicated the association. The authors suggested that the approach could potentially be extended to other disease states and immunological phenotypes. Most TCR sequences were seen in very few donors, while some public TCRs were found in many individuals. An earlier analysis of around 600 of the donors showed that most TCR beta V segments appeared in productive rearrangements either about 87% or about 30% of the time, which broadly matched IMGT annotations. Seventeen rarely observed V segments, including chromosome 9 orphons, were excluded from the earlier analysis of some 590 of the donors because counts were too low. In vitro tests confirmed that three of the cytomegalovirus-associated TCR beta chains recognize cytomegalovirus antigens. A later analysis found that TCR association rates varied across HLA loci, with DRB1 alleles showing the most associated TCRs and HLA-C alleles the fewest. Correlated functional status among segregating V segments might be attributable to linkage disequilibrium, but an unknown experimental factor could not be ruled out. Because the 87-base-pair reads could not distinguish some IMGT-functional V segments, including TRBV6-2 and TRBV6-3, those segments were excluded. Because HLA typing was unavailable for some donors at each locus, only the typed subset was used in association tests. In this cohort, only TCR beta chains were sequenced, and detectable features were limited by the absence of alpha or paired-chain data. Compared with equally common non-associated chains, HLA-associated TCR beta chains in a later analysis were more clonally expanded and had lower generation probabilities. A group of highly shared sequence variants was considered likely to be a technical artifact of the sequencing pipeline. A later genetic analysis reported fewer N-insertions in productive TCRs among donors in an Asian-associated ancestry cluster than the approximately 670-donor mean. Cytomegalovirus status was reported to be diagnosed by the classifier with high specificity and sensitivity in both the original and validation cohorts.

There are 14 amino acids in the CDR3, from cysteine to phenylalanine inclusive. Of all the DNA, just the CDR3 is kept, 42 bases in frame from base 1. V lost 2 bases and J lost 7 bases, and the count of bases not matched to a germline gene is 3. Looking up the germline V gene yields CDR1 MNHEY and CDR2 SVGAGI. The library came from the immunoSEQ multiplex PCR assay. For the multiplex PCR, a mixture combining 60 forward primers for TCR Vbeta segments and 13 reverse primers for TCR Jbeta segments was used. Amplification of the CDR3 region of rearranged TCR beta genes was performed with a multiplex PCR assay on genomic DNA. The Illumina HiSeq System was used to sequence the amplified TCR beta libraries as 87-base-pair reads. In the original analysis: In a later analysis, 70 million to 95 million unique TCR beta chains were counted across the approximately 640 repertoires, and roughly 9.9 million of these chains were shared by at least two donors. A nearest-neighbor algorithm error-corrected the raw reads and collapsed the reads into unique sequences, merging closely related sequences to remove PCR and sequencing errors. CDR3 sequences were aligned to IMGT reference sequences to assign V, D and J gene segments. For a sequence to be retained, a match of at least six nucleotides was required to both a V gene segment and a J gene segment. A rearrangement was called productive if the CDR3 had no stop codons and remained in frame with V and J, and every other rearrangement was called non-productive. CDR3 was defined according to IMGT convention as the region running from the second conserved V-encoded cysteine to the conserved J-encoded phenylalanine. In an earlier analysis of around 600 of the donors, sequences lacking an unambiguous match to a single V gene segment were excluded. In an earlier analysis of about 590 of the donors, a V segment was called functional when productive rearrangements were above 56.7%, and segregating when the standard deviation between donors exceeded 5%. A statistical classification framework was built to diagnose cytomegalovirus status from the catalog of TCR beta chain sequences. V and J gene assignment, in a later analysis, came from comparing TCR nucleotide sequences with IMGT/GENE-DB human TR gene sequences. A later analysis assigned CDR3 sequences and most-parsimonious VDJ recombination scenarios with the TCRdist pipeline. In a later analysis, each TCR beta chain was defined by its CDR3 amino acid sequence together with its V-gene family, and reads without a unique V-gene family were excluded. In a later analysis, approximately 590 highly shared, low-generation-probability nucleotide sequences were removed to address suspected cross-contamination and a sequencing artifact. For each public chain, a later analysis derived a clonal expansion index from normalized ranks of inferred template counts within each repertoire. In a later analysis, generation probabilities were computed using a VDJ recombination model fitted to out-of-frame rearrangements, and the results were checked against IGoR. Hypergeometric tests were used in a later analysis to score TCR-TCR, TCR-HLA and TCR-CMV co-occurrence, with a repertoire-size bias correction applied to the TCR pairs. A later analysis estimated false discovery rates by permuting HLA or CMV assignments 20 times. In a later analysis, co-occurring TCRs were grouped using DBSCAN, and TCRdist sequence similarity was added for clustering within HLA-allele-positive subsets. For co-occurrence clustering, repertoires with fewer than 30,000 or more than 120,000 public chains were excluded, along with about five repertoires with anomalous nucleotide sharing. The immuneACCESS repertoire file appears here via TCRdb, limited to in-frame rearrangements. These files lack a portion of the clones; in checked studies, under half of the deficit traces to unresolved V genes, and the cause of the others is not known. V, J and clone size derive from that table, while D and trimming were established from the DNA sequence. In this sample the table shows some 220,000 clones, around 80% of which occur a single time. The ten largest clones represent roughly 2.5% of the sample.

The cohort comprised 550 to 700 healthy bone marrow donors. Cohort members were all nominally healthy when sampled, although unrecorded immune exposures were likely present. The donor was CMV seropositive and was included in the group of 290 or so seropositive cohort members. Each donor provided a peripheral blood sample, and peripheral blood mononuclear cells were used for TCR beta sequencing. Genomic DNA extraction from the blood cell samples was performed with the Qiagen DNeasy Blood Extraction Kit. The TCR originated in a woman in her sixties in good health and CMV-seropositive. Source material: PBMCs. Recombination connected TRBV6-5 to TRBJ1-2; 11 bases in the junction line up with TRBD1. The CDR3 protein: CASSYRTGGSGYTF. The nucleotides read TGTGCCAGCAGTTACCGGACAGGGGGCTCTGGCTACACCTTC.